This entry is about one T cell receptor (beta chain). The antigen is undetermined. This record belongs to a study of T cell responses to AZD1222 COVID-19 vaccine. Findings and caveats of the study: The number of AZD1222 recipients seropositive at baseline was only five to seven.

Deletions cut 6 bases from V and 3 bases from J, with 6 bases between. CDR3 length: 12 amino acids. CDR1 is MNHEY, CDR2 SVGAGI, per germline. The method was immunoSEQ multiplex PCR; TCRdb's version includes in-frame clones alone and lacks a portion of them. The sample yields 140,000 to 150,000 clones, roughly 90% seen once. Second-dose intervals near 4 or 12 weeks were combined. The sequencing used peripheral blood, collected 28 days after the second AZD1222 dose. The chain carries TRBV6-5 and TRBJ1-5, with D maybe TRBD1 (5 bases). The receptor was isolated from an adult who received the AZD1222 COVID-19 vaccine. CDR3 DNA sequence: TGTGCCAGCAGGACAGTCAATCAGCCCCAGCATTTT. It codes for CASRTVNQPQHF.